This T cell receptor (beta chain) was sequenced in a study of CD8 T cells in Susac syndrome. General study findings and limits: Individuals included in the TCR sequencing and HLA analysis were acknowledged by the study to be relatively few in number.

V dropped 6 bases and J dropped 5; count of bases not matched to a gene: 6. The CDR3 has 15 amino acids. Germline V gene sequence: CDR1 SEHNR, CDR2 FQNEAQ (reference sequence). On this clonotype itself: Its antigen is currently unknown.

The multiple sclerosis control group comprised treatment-naive patients with stable or active relapsing-remitting disease. RNA, at about 0.45 to 1 ug, was reverse transcribed with random hexamers. The TCR beta CDR3 was amplified by immunoSEQ multiplex PCR across 54 Vbeta, 13 Jbeta. TCRdb itself ran the immunoSEQ multiplex PCR reads through MiXCR, one entry per CDR3 protein. The table has approximately 140,000 distinct CDR3 sequences, approximately 79% seen once; the top ten hold around 0.5%. The gene calls are TRBV7-9 and TRBJ2-5; 13 nucleotides align to TRBD2. Sequences were obtained from CD8+ T cells from PBMCs. The source is a human donor with multiple sclerosis. CDR3 nucleotide sequence: TGTGCCAGCAGGGAAGGACTAGCGGGAGCTGAGACCCAGTACTTC. It encodes CASREGLAGAETQYF.